This TCR beta chain appears in the sequencing data of a study of tumor and adjacent non-tumor tissue in lung cancer. This clonotype was counted between two and nine times. A much larger clone differs by one base, so this may be a read error. Three rounds of nested PCR, following a modified ARM-PCR protocol, produced the TCRbeta library. TCRdb re-analysed the multiplex PCR reads in MiXCR, keeping a single row per CDR3 protein. The repertoire holds over 100,000 distinct CDR3 sequences, with 60% to 80% as singletons. The template was RNA from unsorted bulk tissue. This non-tumor lung sample came from over 3 cm beyond the tumor edge. The CDR3 spans 15 residues. Losses at the gene ends were 1 base for V and 2 bases for J; bases not matched to a gene: 3. Germline-derived CDR1 and CDR2 are MGHRA and YSYEKL.

The specimen was distant non-tumor lung tissue. The clonotype originates from a man in his 60s with non-small cell lung cancer. This chain connects TRBV4-1 to TRBJ2-3; 7 positions agree with TRBD2. The CDR3 reads CASSQASGHTDTQYF. DNA of the CDR3: TGCGCCAGCAGCCAAGCTAGCGGACACACAGATACGCAGTATTTT.